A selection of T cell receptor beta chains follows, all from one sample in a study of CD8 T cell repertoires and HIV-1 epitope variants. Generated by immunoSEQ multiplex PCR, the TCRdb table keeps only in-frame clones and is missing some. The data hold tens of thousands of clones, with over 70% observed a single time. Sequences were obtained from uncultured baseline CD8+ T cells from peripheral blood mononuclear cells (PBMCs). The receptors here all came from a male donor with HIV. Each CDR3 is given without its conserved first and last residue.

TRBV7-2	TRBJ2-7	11	ASSPLMNGEQY
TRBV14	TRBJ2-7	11	ASSRDLLYEQY
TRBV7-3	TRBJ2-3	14	ASSYGTSGGTDTQY
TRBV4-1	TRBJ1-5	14	ASSQEWGQGNQPQH
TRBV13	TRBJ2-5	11	ASSPPAVQTQY
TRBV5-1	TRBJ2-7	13	ASSDTGSLAYEQY
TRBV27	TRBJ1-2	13	ASRKLDGRGYGYT
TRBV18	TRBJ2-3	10	ASSPSADTQY
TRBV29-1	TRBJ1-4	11	SVEGGQGEKLF
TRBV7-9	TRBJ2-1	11	ASSPGSADEQF
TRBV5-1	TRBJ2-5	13	ASSLEGAQGETQY
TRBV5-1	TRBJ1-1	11	ASSYDMNTEAF
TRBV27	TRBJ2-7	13	ASSFELPSLYEQY
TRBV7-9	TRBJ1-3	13	ASGDRGGSGNTIY
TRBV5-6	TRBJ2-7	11	ASSRYRSYEQY
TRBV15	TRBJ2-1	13	ATSARDHSYNEQF
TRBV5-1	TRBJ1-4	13	ASSLNGATNEKLF
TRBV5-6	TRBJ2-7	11	ASSKDRGGEQY
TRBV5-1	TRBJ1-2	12	ASSLGDRENGYT
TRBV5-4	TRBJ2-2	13	ASSLAAGNTGELF
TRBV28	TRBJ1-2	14	ARENGTEGFLYGYT
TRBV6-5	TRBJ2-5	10	ASSQGVETQY
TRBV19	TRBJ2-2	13	ASRRLAAGRGELF
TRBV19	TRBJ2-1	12	ASRAGAPNNEQF
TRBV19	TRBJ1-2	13	ASSTRQIQMVGYT
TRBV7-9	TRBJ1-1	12	ASSLGGPGTEAF
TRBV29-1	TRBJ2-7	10	SVEEPRYEQY
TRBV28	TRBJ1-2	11	ASDTGGEYGYT
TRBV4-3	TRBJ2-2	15	ASSQDAGGRYAGELF
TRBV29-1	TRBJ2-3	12	SVEERLAGGTQY
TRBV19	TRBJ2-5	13	ASSINPSVKETQY
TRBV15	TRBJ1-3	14	ATSREQGASGNTIY
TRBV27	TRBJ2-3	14	ASSFQTTLLLDTQY
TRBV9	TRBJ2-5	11	ASTRGDQETQY
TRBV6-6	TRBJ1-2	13	ASSFGIGSNYGYT
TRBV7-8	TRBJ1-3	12	ASSLASSGNTIY
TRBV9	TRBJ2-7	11	ASSVAPLYEQY
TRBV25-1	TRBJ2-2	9	ASSFTGELF
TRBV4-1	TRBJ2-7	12	ASSQGQGLNEQY